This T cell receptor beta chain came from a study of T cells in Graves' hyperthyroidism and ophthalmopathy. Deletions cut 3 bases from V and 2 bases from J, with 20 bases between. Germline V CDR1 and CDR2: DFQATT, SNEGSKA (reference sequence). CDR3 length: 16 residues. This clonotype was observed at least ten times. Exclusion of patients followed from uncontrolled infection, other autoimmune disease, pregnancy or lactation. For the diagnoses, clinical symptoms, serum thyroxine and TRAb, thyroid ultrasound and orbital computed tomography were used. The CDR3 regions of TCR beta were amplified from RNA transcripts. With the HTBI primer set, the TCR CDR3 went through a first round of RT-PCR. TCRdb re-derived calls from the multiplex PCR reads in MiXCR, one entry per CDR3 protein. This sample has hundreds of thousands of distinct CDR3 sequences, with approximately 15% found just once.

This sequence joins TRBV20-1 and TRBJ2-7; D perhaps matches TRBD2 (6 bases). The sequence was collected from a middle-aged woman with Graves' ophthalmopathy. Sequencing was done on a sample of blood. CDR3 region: CSASPFGRESAYEQYF. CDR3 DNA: TGCAGTGCTAGCCCGTTTGGGCGGGAATCCGCCTACGAGCAGTACTTC.